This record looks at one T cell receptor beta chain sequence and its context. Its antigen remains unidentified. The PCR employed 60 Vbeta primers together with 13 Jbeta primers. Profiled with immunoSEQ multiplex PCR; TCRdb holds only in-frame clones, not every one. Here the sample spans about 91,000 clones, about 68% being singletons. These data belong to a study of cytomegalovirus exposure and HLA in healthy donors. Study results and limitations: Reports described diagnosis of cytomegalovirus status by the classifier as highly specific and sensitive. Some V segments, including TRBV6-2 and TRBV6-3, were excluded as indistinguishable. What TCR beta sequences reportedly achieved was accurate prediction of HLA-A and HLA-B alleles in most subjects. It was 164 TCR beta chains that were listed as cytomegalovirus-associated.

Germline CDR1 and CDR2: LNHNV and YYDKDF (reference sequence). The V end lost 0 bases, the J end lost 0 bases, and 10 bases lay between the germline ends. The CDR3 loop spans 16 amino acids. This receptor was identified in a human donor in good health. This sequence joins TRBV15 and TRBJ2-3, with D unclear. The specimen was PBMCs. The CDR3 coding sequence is TGTGCCACCAGCAGAGATCAGGCAACCAGCACAGATACGCAGTATTTT. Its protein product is CATSRDQATSTDTQYF.